The sample holds many counts of the clone carrying this T cell receptor beta chain. The antigen is undetermined. Each diagnosis drew on symptoms, thyroxine, TRAb, thyroid ultrasound and orbital computed tomography findings. Around 10 ml fresh peripheral blood yielded the PBMCs. It was RNA transcripts that yielded the amplified TCR beta CDR3 regions. When the TCR CDR3 underwent first-round RT-PCR, the HTBI primer set was used. TCRdb fed the multiplex PCR reads into MiXCR, producing one record per CDR3 protein. In the table there are approximately 410,000 distinct CDR3 sequences, roughly 14% of which are singletons. This entry belongs to a study of T cells in Graves' hyperthyroidism and ophthalmopathy. Overall study findings and caveats: Blood held most thyroid clonotypes expanded above 0.001 frequency. A median around 6.8 months before onset, the model predicted ophthalmopathy.

This clonotype was obtained from a man younger than 35 with Graves' ophthalmopathy. Sequenced: blood.

CDR3 region: CASSPPAGAGYTF. For the CDR3, the DNA is TGTGCCAGCTCACCACCCGCCGGGGCTGGCTACACCTTC. This chain links TRBV18 with TRBJ1-2, with D possibly matching TRBD1 (5 bases). CDR3 length equals 13 residues. V was trimmed by 0 bases and J by 7 bases, leaving 9 bases between them. Germline values: CDR1 KGHSH, CDR2 LQKENI. The variable domain in full, with the rest retrieved from reference TRBV18 and TRBJ1-2, is NAGVMQNPRHLVRRRGQEARLRCSPMKGHSHVYWYRQLPEEGLKFMVYLQKENIIDESGMPKERFSAEFPKEGPSILRIQQVVRGDSAAYFCASSPPAGAGYTFGSGTRLTVV.